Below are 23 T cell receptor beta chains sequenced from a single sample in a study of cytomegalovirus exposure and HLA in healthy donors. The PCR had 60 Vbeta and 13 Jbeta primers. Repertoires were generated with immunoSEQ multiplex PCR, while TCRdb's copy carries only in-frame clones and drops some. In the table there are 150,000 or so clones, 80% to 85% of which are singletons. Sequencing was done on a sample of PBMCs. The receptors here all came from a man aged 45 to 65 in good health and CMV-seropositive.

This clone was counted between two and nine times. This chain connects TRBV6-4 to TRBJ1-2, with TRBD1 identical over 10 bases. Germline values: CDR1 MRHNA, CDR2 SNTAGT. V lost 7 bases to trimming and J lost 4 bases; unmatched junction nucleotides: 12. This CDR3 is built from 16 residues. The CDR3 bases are TGTGCCAGCACTTCTCGGGGGGGACAGGGGCTCTATGGCTACACCTTC. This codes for CASTSRGGQGLYGYTF.

The CDR3 DNA reads as TGTGCCTGGAGCACAGGGGGGAAGAATGAAAAACTGTTTTTT. Translating gives CAWSTGGKNEKLFF. The chain uses TRBV30 and TRBJ1-4; 8 bases match TRBD1. J was trimmed by 5 bases and V by 3 bases; bases with no gene match: 5. Germline CDR1 is GTSNPN and CDR2 is SVGIG (reference sequence). The CDR3 extends over 14 amino acids.

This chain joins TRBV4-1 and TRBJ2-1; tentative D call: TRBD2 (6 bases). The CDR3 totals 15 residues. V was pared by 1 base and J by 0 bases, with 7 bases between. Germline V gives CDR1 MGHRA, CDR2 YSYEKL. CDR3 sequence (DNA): TGCGCCAGCAGCCAAGGACTAGTCTCCTACAATGAGCAGTTCTTC. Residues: CASSQGLVSYNEQFF.

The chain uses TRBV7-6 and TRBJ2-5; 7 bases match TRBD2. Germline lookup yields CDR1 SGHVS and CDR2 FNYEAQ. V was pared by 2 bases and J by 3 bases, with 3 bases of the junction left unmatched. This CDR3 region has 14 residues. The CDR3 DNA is TGTGCCAGCAGCTTAATGACTAGCAAAGAGACCCAGTACTTC. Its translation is CASSLMTSKETQYF.

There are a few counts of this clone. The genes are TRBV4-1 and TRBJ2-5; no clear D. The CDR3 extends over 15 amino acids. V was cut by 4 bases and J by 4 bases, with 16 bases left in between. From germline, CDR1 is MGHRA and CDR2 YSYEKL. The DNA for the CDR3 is TGCGCCAGCAGCCTTACACCGGGTCTCCGAGAGACCCAGTACTTC. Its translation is CASSLTPGLRETQYF.

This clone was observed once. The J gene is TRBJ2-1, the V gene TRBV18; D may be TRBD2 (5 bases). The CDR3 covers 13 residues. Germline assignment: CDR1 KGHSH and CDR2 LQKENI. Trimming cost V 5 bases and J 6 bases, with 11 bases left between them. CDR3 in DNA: TGTGCCAGCTCATCCTCAAGCGGCAATGAGCAGTTCTTC. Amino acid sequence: CASSSSSGNEQFF.

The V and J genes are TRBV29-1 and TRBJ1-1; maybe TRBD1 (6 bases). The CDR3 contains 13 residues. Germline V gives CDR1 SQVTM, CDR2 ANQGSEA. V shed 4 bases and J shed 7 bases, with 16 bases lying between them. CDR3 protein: CSVARDIWSEAFF. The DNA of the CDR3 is TGCAGCGTTGCCCGGGACATTTGGAGTGAAGCTTTCTTT.

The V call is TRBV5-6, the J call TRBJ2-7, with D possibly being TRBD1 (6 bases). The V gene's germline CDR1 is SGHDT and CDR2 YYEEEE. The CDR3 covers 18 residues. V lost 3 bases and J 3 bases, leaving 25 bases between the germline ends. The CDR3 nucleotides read TGTGCCAGCAGCTCGCCGTCTTACCGGGACATCTCCGTCTACGAGCAGTACTTC. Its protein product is CASSSPSYRDISVYEQYF.

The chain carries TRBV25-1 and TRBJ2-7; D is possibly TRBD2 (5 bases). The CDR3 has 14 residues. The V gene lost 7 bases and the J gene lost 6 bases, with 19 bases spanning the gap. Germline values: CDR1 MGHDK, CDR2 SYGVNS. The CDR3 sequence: CASTSNSGLSEQYF. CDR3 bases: TGTGCCAGCACCTCTAACAGTGGACTCTCCGAGCAGTACTTC.

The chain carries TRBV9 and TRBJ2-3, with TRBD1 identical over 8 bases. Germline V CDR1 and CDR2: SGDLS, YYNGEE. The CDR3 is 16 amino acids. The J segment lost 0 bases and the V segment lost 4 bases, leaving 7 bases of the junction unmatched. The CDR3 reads CASSSRQGPSTDTQYF. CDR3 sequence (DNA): TGTGCCAGCAGCAGCCGACAGGGGCCTAGCACAGATACGCAGTATTTT.

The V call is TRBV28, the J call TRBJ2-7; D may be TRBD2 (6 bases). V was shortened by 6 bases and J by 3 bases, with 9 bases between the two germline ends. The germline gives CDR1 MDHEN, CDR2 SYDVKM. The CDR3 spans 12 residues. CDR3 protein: CASRRDGYEQYF. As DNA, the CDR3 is TGTGCCAGCAGGCGGGACGGCTACGAGCAGTACTTC. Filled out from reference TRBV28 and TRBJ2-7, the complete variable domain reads DVKVTQSSRYLVKRTGEKVFLECVQDMDHENMFWYRQDPGLGLRLIYFSYDVKMKEKGDIPEGYSVSREKKERFSLILESASTNQTSMYLCASRRDGYEQYFGPGTRLTVT.

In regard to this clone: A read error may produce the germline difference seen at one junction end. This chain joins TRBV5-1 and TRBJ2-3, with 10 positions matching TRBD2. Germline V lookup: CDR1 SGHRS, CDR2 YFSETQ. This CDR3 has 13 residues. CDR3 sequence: CASSLGGTSESNF. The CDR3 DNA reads TGCGCCAGCAGCTTGGGCGGGACTAGCGAGAGTAACTTT.

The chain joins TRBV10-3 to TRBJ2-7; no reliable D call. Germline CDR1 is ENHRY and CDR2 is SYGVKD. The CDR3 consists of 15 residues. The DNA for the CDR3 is TGTGGCACTCGACCCCCGGGTTCCTCCGTTTACGAGCAGTACTTC. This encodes CGTRPPGSSVYEQYF.

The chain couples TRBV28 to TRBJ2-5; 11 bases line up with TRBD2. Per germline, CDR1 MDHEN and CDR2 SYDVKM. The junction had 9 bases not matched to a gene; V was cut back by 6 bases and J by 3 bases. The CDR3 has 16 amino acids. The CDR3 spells CASRPLVAGGKETQYF. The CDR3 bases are TGTGCCAGCAGGCCACTCGTAGCGGGGGGGAAAGAGACCCAGTACTTC.

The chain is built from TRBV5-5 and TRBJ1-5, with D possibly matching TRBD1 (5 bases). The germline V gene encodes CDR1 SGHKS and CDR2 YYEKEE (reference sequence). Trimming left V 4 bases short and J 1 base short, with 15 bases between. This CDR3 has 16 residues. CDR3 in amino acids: CASSPRQQASNQPQHF. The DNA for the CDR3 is TGTGCCAGCAGCCCGCGACAGCAGGCGAGCAATCAGCCCCAGCATTTT. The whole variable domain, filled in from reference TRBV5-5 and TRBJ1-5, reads DAGVTQSPTHLIKTRGQQVTLRCSPISGHKSVSWYQQVLGQGPQFIFQYYEKEERGRGNFPDRFSARQFPNYSSELNVNALLLGDSALYLCASSPRQQASNQPQHFGDGTRLSIL.

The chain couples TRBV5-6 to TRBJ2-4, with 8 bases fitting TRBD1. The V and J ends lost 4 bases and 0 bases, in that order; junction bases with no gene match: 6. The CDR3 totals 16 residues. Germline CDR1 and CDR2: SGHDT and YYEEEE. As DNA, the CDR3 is TGTGCCAGCAGCCCGGGACAGGCGGGAGCCAAAAACATTCAGTACTTC. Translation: CASSPGQAGAKNIQYF.

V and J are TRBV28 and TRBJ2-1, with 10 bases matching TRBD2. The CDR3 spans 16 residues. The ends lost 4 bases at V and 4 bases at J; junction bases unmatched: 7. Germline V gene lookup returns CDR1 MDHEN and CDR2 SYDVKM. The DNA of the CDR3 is TGTGCCAGCAGTTCCCGAAGGACTAGCGGTTACAATGAGCAGTTCTTC. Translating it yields CASSSRRTSGYNEQFF.

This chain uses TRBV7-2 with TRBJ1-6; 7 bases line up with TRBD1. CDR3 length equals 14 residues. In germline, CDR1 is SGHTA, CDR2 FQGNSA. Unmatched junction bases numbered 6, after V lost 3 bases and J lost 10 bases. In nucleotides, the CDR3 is TGTGCCAGCAGCTTTACAGGGGCTGGATCACCCCTCCACTTT. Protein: CASSFTGAGSPLHF.

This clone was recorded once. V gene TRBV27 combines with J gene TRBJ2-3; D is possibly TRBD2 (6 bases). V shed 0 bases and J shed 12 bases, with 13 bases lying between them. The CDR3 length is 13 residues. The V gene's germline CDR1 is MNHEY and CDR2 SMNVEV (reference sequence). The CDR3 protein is CASSLSGGRVQYF. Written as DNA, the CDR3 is TGTGCCAGCAGTTTATCGGGAGGCAGGGTTCAGTATTTT.

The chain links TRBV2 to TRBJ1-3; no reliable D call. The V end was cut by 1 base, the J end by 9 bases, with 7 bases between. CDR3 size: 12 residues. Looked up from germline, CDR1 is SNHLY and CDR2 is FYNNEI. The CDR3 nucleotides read TGTGCCAGCAGTGAAGGGTCTACCACCATATATTTT. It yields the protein CASSEGSTTIYF.

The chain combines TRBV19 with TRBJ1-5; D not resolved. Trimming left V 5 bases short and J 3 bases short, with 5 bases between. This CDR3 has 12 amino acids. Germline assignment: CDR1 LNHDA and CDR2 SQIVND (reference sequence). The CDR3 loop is CASSPLNQPQHF. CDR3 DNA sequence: TGTGCCAGTAGTCCACTCAATCAGCCCCAGCATTTT.

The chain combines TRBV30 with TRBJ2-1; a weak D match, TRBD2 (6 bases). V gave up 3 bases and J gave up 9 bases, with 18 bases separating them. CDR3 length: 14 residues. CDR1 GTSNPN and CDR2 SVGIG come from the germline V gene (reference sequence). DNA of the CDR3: TGTGCCTGGAGGCGGGATAGTACTCTGGGTGAGCAGTTCTTC. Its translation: CAWRRDSTLGEQFF.

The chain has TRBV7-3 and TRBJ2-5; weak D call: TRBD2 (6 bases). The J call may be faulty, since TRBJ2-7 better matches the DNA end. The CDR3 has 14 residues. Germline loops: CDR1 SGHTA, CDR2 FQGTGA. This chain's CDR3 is CASSPSRGSYEQYF. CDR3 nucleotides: TGTGCCAGCAGCCCATCACGGGGGTCCTACGAGCAGTACTTC.